Sequencing of this TCR beta chain was carried out in a study of OX40 agonist ivuxolimab in advanced cancers. Profiling relied on immunoSEQ multiplex PCR, and the TCRdb table lists in-frame clones only, not all of them. The sample holds 60,000 or so clones, 65% to 85% seen once. CDR3 length: 17 residues. Germline-derived CDR1 and CDR2 are SSHAT and FNYEAQ (reference sequence). Unmatched junction bases numbered 9, after V lost 1 base and J lost 4 bases. The source is an adult with an advanced solid tumor such as melanoma, head and neck, liver or kidney cancer. The sample consisted of CD4+ or CD8+ T cells sorted from blood, taken in a trial of the OX40 agonist ivuxolimab. This chain links TRBV7-7 with TRBJ2-2; 7 bases match TRBD2. As DNA, the CDR3 is TGTGCCAGCAGCTTAGAATCTAGCGGAGTTCTCACCGGGGAGCTGTTTTTT. It is translated as CASSLESSGVLTGELFF.